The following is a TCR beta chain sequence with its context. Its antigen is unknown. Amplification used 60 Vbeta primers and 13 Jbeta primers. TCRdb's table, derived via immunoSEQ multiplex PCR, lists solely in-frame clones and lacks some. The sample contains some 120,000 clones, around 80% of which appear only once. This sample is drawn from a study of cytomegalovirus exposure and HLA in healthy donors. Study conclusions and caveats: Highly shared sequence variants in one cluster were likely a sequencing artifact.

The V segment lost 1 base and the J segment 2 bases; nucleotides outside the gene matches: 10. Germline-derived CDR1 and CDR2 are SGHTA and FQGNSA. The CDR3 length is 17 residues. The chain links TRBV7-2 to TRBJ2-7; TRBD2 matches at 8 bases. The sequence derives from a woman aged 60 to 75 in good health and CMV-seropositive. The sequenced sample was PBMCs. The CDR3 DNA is TGTGCCAGCAGCTTAGAGAGGTCGGGTAGCGGGGCCTACGAGCAGTACTTC. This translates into CASSLERSGSGAYEQYF.